This T cell receptor (beta chain) is from a study of blood T cell repertoires in COVID-19. Study information: Acute and convalescent COVID-19 samples came from the United States, Italy and Spain.

Trimming cost V 5 bases and J 4 bases, with 6 bases left between them. This CDR3 has 12 residues. In germline, CDR1 is SGHAT, CDR2 FQNNGV. Authors' data handling: Reference gene primer amplification gave nucleated cell count estimates. Sequencing was performed with immunoSEQ multiplex PCR; in TCRdb, only in-frame clones are kept and a portion is missing. V, J and clone size derive from that table, while D and trimming were established from the DNA sequence. The sample yields around 300,000 clones, around 90% seen once. Sequenced material: peripheral blood. The sequence derives from a man aged 50 to 59 with active or convalescent COVID-19. The chain links TRBV11-2 to TRBJ1-3; no clear D. DNA of the CDR3: TGTGCCAGCAGCCCCCAAGGAAACACCATATATTTT. Its translation is CASSPQGNTIYF.